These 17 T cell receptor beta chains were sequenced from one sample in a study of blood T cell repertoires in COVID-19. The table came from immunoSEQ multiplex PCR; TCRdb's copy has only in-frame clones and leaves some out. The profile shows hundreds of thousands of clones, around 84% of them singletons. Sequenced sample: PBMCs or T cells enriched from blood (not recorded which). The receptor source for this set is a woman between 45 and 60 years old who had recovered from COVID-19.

CDR3 DNA sequence: TGTGCCAGCAGCTCGGGGACAGGGGGCGCGGGGACAGATACGCAGTATTTT. This codes for CASSSGTGGAGTDTQYF. The gene calls are TRBV11-3 and TRBJ2-3; 12 bases agree with TRBD1. The CDR3 is made up of 17 amino acids. CDR1 is SGHNT and CDR2 is YENEEA in the germline V gene. Losses at the gene ends were 4 bases for V and 3 bases for J; bases not matched to a gene: 8.

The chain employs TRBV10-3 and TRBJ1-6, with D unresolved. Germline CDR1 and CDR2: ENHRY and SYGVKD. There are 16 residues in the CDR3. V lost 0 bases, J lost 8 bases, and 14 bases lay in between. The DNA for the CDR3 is TGTGCCATCAGTGAGTCGAGGCTGAGAGACGATTCACCCCTCCACTTT. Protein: CAISESRLRDDSPLHF.

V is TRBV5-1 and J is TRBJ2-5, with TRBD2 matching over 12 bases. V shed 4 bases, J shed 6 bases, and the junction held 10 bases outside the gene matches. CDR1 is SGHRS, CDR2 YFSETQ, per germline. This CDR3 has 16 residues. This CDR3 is CASSPPTSGSRQTQYF. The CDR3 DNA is TGCGCCAGCAGCCCGCCGACTAGCGGGAGTAGGCAGACCCAGTACTTC.

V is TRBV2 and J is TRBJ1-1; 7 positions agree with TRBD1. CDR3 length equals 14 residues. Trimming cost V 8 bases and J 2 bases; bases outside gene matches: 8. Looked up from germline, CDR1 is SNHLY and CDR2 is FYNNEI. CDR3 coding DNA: TGTGCCAGCGACCGGACAGGCCCTAACACTGAAGCTTTCTTT. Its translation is CASDRTGPNTEAFF.

The CDR3 DNA follows: TGCGCCAGCAGCTTGGCGGTGGGAGCTAACTATGGCTACACCTTC. It codes for CASSLAVGANYGYTF. The V call is TRBV5-1, the J call TRBJ1-2, with no clear D. V shed 0 bases and J shed 0 bases, with 9 bases lying between them. Germline V CDR1 and CDR2: SGHRS, YFSETQ. The CDR3 extends over 15 amino acids.

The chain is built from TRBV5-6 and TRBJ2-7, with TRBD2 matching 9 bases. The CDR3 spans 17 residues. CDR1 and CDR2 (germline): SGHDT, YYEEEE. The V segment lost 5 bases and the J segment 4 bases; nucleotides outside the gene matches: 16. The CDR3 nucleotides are TGTGCCAGCAGTCCGGGGGGGCTAGCGGGATGGGAATACGAGCAGTACTTC. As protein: CASSPGGLAGWEYEQYF. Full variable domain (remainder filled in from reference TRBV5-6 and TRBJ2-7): DAGVTQSPTHLIKTRGQQVTLRCSPKSGHDTVSWYQQALGQGPQFIFQYYEEEERQRGNFPDRFSGHQFPNYSSELNVNALLLGDSALYLCASSPGGLAGWEYEQYFGPGTRLTVT.

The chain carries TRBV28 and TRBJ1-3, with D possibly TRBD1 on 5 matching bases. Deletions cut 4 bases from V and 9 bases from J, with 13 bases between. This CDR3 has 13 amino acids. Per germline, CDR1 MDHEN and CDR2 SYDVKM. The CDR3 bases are TGTGCCAGCAGTTCCCCCCTTGACAGCACCATATATTTT. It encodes CASSSPLDSTIYF.

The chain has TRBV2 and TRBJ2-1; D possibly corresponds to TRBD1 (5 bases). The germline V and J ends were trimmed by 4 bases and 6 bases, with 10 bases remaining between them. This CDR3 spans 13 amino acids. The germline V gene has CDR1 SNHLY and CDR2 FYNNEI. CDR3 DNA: TGTGCCAGCAGTGTTGTGACAGCCAATGAGCAGTTCTTC. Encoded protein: CASSVVTANEQFF.

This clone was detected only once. CDR3 sequence (DNA): TGTGCCAGCAGTTCTCCAGCGGACCCAAGAAAAGCCAAAAACATTCAGTACTTC. Its translation is CASSSPADPRKAKNIQYF. The rearrangement joins TRBV28 to TRBJ2-4, with D possibly being TRBD2 (5 bases). The CDR3 contains 18 residues. With 4 bases removed from V and 0 bases from J, the gap between germline ends came to 19 bases. Germline CDR1 reads MDHEN; CDR2 reads SYDVKM.

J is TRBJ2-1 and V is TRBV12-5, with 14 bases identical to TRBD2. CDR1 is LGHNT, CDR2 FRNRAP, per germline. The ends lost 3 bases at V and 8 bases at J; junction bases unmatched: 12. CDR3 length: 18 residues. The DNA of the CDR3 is TGTGCTAGTGGTTTTCAGGCGGGGGGACTAGCGGGAGTCGATGAGCAGTTCTTC. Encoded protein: CASGFQAGGLAGVDEQFF.

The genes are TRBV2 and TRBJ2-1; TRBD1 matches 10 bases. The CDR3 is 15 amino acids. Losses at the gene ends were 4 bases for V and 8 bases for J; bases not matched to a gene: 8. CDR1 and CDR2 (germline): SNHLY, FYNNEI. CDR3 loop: CASSGPGQGFDEQFF. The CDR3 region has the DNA TGTGCCAGCAGTGGACCGGGACAGGGGTTCGATGAGCAGTTCTTC.

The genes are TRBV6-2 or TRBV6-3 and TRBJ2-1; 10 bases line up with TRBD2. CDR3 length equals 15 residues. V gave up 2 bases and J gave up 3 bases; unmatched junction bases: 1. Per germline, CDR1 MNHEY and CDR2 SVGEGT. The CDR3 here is CASSYVAGGYNEQFF. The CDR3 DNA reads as TGTGCCAGCAGTTACGTAGCGGGGGGCTACAATGAGCAGTTCTTC.

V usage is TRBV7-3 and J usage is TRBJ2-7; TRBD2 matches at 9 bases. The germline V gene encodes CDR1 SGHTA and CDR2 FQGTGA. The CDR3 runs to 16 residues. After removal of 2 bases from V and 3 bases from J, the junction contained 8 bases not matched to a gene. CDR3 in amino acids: CASSLSPSGDHYEQYF. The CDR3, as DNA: TGTGCCAGCAGCTTATCCCCTAGCGGGGACCACTACGAGCAGTACTTC.

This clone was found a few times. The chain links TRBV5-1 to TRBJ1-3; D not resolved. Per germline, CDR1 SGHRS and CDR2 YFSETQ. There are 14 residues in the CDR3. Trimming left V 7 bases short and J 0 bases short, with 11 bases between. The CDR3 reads CASSIGSSGNTIYF. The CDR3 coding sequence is TGCGCCAGCTCGATTGGCAGCTCTGGAAACACCATATATTTT.

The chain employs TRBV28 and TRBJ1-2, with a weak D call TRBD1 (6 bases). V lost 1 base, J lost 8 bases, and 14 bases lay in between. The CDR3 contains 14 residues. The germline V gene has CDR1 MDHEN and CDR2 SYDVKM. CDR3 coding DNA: TGTGCCAGCAGTTTATCCGGGACACCCGGCGGCTACACCTTC. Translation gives CASSLSGTPGGYTF.

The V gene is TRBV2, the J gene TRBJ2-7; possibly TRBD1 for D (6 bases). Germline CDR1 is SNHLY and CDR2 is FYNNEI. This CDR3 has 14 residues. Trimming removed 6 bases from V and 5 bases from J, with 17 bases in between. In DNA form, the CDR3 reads TGTGCCAGCAGAGCACAGGGTCTGGTTAACGAGCAGTACTTC. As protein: CASRAQGLVNEQYF.

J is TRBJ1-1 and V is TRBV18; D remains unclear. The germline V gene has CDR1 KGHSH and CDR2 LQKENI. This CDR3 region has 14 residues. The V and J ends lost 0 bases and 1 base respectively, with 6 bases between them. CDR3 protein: CASSPPGRNTEAFF. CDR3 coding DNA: TGTGCCAGCTCACCACCAGGGAGGAACACTGAAGCTTTCTTT. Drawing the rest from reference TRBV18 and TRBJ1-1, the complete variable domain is NAGVMQNPRHLVRRRGQEARLRCSPMKGHSHVYWYRQLPEEGLKFMVYLQKENIIDESGMPKERFSAEFPKEGPSILRIQQVVRGDSAAYFCASSPPGRNTEAFFGQGTRLTVV.